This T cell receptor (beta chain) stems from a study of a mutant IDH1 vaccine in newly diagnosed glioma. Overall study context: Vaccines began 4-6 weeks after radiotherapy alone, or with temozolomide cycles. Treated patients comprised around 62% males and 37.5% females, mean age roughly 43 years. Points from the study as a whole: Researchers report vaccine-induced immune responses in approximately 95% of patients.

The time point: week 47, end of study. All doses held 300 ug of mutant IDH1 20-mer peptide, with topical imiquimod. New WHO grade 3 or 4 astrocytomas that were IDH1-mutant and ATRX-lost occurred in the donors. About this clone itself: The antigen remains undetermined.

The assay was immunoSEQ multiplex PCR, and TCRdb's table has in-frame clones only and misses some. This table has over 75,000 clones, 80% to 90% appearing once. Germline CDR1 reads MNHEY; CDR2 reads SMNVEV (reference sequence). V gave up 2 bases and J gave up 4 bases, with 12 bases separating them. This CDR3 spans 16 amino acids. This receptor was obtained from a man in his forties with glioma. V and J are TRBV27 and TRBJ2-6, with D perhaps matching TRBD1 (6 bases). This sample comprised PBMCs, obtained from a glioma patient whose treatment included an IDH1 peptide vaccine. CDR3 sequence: CASSLVGAQGANVLTF. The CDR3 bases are TGTGCCAGCAGTTTAGTGGGGGCGCAGGGGGCCAACGTCCTGACTTTC.